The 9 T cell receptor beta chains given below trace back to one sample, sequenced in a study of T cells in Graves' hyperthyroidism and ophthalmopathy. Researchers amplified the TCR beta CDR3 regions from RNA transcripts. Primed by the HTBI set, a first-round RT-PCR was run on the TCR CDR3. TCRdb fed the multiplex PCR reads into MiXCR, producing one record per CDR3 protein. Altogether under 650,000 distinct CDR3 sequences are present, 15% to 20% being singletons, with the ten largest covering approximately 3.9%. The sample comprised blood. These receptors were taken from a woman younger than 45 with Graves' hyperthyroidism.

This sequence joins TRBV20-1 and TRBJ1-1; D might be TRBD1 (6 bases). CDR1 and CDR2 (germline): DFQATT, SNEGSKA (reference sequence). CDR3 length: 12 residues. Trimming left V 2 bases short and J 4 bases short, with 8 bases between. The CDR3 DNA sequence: TGCAGTGCTAGAAGGACAGCCACTGAAGCTTTCTTT. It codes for CSARRTATEAFF.

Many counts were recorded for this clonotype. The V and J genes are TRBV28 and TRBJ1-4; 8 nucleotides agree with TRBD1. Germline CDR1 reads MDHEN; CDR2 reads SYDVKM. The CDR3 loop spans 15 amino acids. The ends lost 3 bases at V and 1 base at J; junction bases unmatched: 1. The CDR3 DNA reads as TGTGCCAGCAGTTTCAGGGGGCGAACTAATGAAAAACTGTTTTTT. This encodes CASSFRGRTNEKLFF.

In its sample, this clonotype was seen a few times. For the CDR3, the DNA is TGTGCCAGCAGCTTCCCGACAGGAACCACCGGGGAGCTGTTTTTT. Amino acids: CASSFPTGTTGELFF. This rearrangement joins TRBV5-6 to TRBJ2-2, with D possibly TRBD1 on 6 matching bases. CDR3 length equals 15 residues. Per the germline V gene, CDR1 is SGHDT and CDR2 is YYEEEE. V was trimmed by 2 bases and J by 4 bases, leaving 12 bases between them.

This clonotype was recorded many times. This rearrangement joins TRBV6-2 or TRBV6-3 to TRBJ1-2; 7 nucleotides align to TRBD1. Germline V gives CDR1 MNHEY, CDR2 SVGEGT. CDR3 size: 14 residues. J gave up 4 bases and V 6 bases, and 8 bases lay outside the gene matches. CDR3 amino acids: CASRSNRGRYGYTF. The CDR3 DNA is TGTGCCAGCAGGTCTAACAGGGGACGCTATGGCTACACCTTC.

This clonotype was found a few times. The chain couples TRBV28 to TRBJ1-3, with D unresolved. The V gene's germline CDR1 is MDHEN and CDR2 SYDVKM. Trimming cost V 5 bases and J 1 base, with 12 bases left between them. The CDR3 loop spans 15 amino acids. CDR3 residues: CASSPPTYSGNTIYF. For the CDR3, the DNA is TGTGCCAGCAGTCCCCCGACCTATTCTGGAAACACCATATATTTT.

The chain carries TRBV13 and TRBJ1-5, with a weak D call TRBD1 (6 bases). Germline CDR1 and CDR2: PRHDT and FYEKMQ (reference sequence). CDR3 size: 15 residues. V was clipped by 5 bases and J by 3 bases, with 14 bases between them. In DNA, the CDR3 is TGTGCCAGCAGCAGCGGCAGGGGCCCCAATCAGCCCCAGCATTTT. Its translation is CASSSGRGPNQPQHF.

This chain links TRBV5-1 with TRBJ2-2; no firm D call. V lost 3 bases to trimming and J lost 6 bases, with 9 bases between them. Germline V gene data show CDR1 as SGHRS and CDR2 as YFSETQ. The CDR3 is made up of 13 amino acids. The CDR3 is CASSSDMAGELFF. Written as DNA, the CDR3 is TGCGCCAGCAGCTCAGACATGGCCGGGGAGCTGTTTTTT.

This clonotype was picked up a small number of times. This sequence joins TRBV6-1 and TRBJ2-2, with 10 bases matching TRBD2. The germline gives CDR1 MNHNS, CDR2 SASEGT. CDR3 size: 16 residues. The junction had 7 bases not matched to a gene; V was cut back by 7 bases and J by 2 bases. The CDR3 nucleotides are TGTGCCAGCAAGGAGGTAGCGGGAGGTAACACCGGGGAGCTGTTTTTT. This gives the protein CASKEVAGGNTGELFF.

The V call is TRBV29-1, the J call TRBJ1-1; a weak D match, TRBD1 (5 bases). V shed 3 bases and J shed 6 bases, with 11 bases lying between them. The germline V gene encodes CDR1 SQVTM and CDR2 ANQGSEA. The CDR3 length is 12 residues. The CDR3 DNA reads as TGCAGCGTTGAGTCGGGGGGTGCTGAAGCTTTCTTT. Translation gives CSVESGGAEAFF.